The present TCR beta chain was sequenced within a study of T cells in Graves' hyperthyroidism and ophthalmopathy. For the study at large: Prior to any treatment, at the point of initial diagnosis, peripheral blood was collected.

Per the germline V gene, CDR1 is SGHTA and CDR2 is FQGNSA. Trimming removed 2 bases at V and 4 bases at J, with 14 bases between. The CDR3 covers 16 residues. As regards this clonotype: As yet, its antigen is unknown.

Study observations and caveats: Progression to ophthalmopathy was predicted a median of 6.5 months early.

Any patient presenting with uncontrolled infection, other autoimmune disease, pregnancy or lactation was left out. Fresh peripheral blood, about 9.6 ml, yielded the PBMCs. Amplification of TCR beta CDR3 regions used RNA as the template. When the TCR CDR3 underwent first-round RT-PCR, the HTBI primer set was used. TCRdb re-called the multiplex PCR reads through MiXCR, storing one row per CDR3 protein. The table has roughly 420,000 distinct CDR3 sequences, about 15% seen once; the top ten hold roughly an eighth. The chain joins TRBV7-2 to TRBJ2-2; D gene uncertain. The sample consisted of blood. The TCR was taken from a woman aged 18-30 years with Graves' hyperthyroidism. The CDR3 sequence: CASSLIVRPATGELFF. CDR3 sequence (DNA): TGTGCCAGCAGCTTAATAGTTCGGCCGGCCACCGGGGAGCTGTTTTTT.